This T cell receptor beta chain stems from a study of OX40 agonist ivuxolimab in advanced cancers. For the study at large: Therapy given before enrollment (anti-PD-1, anti-PD-L1 or anti-CTLA-4) was allowed, and 40% had some.

This CDR3 region has 17 residues. V trimming: 7 bases; J trimming: 2 bases; junction bases outside the gene matches: 7. Germline V CDR1 and CDR2: SNHLY, FYNNEI. Measured with immunoSEQ multiplex PCR; TCRdb has only the in-frame clones, and not every one. Of around 73,000 clones listed, around 90% are singletons. The clonotype originates from an adult with an advanced solid tumor such as melanoma, head and neck, liver or kidney cancer. The V call is TRBV2, the J call TRBJ2-6; 11 positions match TRBD1. This sample comprised CD4+ or CD8+ T cells sorted from blood, obtained in a trial of the OX40 agonist ivuxolimab. The CDR3 bases are TGTGCCAGCACTCGGGACAGGGGGAGGGCTGGGGCCAACGTCCTGACTTTC. It is translated as CASTRDRGRAGANVLTF.